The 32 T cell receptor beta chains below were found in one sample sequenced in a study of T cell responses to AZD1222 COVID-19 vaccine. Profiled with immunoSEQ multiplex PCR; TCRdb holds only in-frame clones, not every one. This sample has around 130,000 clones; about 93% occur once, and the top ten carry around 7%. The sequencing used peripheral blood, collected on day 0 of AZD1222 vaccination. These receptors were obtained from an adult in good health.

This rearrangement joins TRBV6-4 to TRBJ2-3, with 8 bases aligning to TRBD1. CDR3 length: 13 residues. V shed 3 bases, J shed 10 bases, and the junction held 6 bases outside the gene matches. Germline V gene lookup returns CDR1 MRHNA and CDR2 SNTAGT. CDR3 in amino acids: CASSDYGQGPQYF. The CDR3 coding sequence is TGTGCCAGCAGTGATTACGGACAGGGCCCGCAGTATTTT.

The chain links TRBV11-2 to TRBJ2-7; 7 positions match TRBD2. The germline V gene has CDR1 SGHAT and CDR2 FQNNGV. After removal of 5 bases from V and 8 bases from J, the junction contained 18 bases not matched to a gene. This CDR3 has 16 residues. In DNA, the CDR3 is TGTGCCAGCAGCCCGGACCTGGCGGGAGAGACTACGAAGCAGTACTTC. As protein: CASSPDLAGETTKQYF.

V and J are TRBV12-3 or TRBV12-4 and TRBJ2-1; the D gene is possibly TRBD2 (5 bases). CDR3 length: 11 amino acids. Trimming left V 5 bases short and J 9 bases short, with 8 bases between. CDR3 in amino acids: CASSLSGEQFF. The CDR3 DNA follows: TGTGCCAGCAGTCTCAGCGGTGAGCAGTTCTTC.

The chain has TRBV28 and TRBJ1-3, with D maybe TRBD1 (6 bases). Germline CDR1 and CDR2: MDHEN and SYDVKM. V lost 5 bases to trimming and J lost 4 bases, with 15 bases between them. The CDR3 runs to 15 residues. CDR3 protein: CASSPTDSSGNTIYF. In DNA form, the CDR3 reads TGTGCCAGCAGTCCAACGGACAGCAGCGGAAACACCATATATTTT.

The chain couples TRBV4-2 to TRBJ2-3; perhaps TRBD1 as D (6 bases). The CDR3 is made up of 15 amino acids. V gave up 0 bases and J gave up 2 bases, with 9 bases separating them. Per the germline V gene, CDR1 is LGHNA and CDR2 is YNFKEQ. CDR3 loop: CASSQDGDTTDTQYF. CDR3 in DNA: TGTGCCAGCAGCCAAGACGGGGACACCACAGATACGCAGTATTTT.

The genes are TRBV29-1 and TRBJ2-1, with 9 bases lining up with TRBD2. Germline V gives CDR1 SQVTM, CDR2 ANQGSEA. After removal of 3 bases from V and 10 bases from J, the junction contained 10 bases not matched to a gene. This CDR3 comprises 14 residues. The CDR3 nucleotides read TGCAGCGTTGAGGTAGCGGGAGAAGGATTGGAGCAGTTCTTC. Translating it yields CSVEVAGEGLEQFF.

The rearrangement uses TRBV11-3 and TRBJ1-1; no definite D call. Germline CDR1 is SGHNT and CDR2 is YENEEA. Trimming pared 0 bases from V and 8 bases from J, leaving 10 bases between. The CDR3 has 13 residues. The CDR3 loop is CASSLDPGTEAFF. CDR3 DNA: TGTGCCAGCAGCTTAGACCCGGGAACGGAAGCTTTCTTT.

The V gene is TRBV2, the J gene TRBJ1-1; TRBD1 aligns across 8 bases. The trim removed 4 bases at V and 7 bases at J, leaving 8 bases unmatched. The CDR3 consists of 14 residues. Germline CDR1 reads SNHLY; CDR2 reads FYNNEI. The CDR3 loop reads CASSVELTGVEAFF. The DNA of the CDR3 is TGTGCCAGCAGTGTAGAATTGACAGGGGTTGAAGCTTTCTTT.

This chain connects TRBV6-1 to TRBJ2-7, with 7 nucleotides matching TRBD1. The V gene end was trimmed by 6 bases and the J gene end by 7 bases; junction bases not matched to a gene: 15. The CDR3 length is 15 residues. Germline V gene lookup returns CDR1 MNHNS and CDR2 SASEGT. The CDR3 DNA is TGTGCCAGCAGGTCCGACAGGGAAGTGCCTCGGGAGCAGTACTTC. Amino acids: CASRSDREVPREQYF.

The CDR3 loop reads CASSIDLNWGGQPQHF. The CDR3 DNA reads TGTGCCAGTAGTATAGATCTGAATTGGGGGGGTCAGCCCCAGCATTTT. The rearrangement uses TRBV19 and TRBJ1-5; a possible D gene is TRBD1 (5 bases). Germline lookup yields CDR1 LNHDA and CDR2 SQIVND (reference sequence). V lost 0 bases and J lost 6, with 15 bases in between. The CDR3 extends over 16 amino acids. The entire variable domain, with the rest obtained from reference TRBV19 and TRBJ1-5, is as follows: DGGITQSPKYLFRKEGQNVTLSCEQNLNHDAMYWYRQDPGQGLRLIYYSQIVNDFQKGDIAEGYSVSREKKESFPLTVTSAQKNPTAFYLCASSIDLNWGGQPQHFGDGTRLSIL.

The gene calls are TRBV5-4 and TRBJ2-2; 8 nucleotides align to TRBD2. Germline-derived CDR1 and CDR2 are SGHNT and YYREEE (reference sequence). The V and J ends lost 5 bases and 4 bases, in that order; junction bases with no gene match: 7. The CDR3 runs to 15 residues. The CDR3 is CASSKAGDGTGELFF. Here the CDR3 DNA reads TGTGCCAGCAGTAAAGCGGGAGACGGCACCGGGGAGCTGTTTTTT.

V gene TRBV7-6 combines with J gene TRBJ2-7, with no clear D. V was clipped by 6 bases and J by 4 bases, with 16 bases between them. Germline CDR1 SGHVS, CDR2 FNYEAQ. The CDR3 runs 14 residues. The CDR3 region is CASSPDGPTYEQYF. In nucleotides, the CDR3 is TGTGCCAGCAGTCCTGACGGTCCAACTTACGAGCAGTACTTC. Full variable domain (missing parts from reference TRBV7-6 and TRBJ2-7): GAGVSQSPRYKVTKRGQDVALRCDPISGHVSLYWYRQALGQGPEFLTYFNYEAQQDKSGLPNDRFSAERPEGSISTLTIQRTEQRDSAMYRCASSPDGPTYEQYFGPGTRLTVT.

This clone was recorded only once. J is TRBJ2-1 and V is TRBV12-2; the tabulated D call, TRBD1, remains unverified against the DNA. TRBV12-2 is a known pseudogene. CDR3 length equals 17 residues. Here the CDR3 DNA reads TGTGCAAGTCGCTTAGCATCGAACGGGGACAGGGGCAATGAGCAGTTCTTC. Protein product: CASRLASNGDRGNEQFF.

The CDR3 DNA reads TGTGCCAGCTCACCCGGGACAGGAGGAACTGGGGCCAACGTCCTGACTTTC. This encodes CASSPGTGGTGANVLTF. This chain links TRBV18 with TRBJ2-6; 8 positions agree with TRBD1. J was trimmed by 2 bases and V by 3 bases; bases with no gene match: 6. Germline CDR1 KGHSH, CDR2 LQKENI. The CDR3 contains 17 residues.

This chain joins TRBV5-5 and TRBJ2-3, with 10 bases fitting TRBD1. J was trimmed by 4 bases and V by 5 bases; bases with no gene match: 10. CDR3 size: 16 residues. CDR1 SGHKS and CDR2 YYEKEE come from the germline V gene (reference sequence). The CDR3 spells CASRTTGGSGADTQYF. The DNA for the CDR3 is TGTGCCAGCAGAACGACAGGGGGCTCCGGGGCAGATACGCAGTATTTT.

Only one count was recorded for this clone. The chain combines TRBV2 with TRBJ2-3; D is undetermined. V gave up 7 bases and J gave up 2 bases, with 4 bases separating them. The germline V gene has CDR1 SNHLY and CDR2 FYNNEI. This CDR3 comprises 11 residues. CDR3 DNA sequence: TGTGCCAGCACACTCACAGATACGCAGTATTTT. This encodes CASTLTDTQYF.

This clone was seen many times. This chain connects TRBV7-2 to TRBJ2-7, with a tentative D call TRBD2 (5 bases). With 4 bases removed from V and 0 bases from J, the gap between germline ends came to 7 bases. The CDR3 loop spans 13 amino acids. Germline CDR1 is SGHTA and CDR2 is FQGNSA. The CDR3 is CASSSGISYEQYF. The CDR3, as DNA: TGTGCCAGCAGCTCGGGGATCTCCTACGAGCAGTACTTC.

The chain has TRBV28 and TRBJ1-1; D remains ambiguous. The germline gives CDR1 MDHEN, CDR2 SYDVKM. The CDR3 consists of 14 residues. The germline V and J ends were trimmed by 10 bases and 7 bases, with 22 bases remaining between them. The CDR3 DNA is TGTGCCACTCTCGAGAGGAATCTACGGTATGAAGCTTTCTTT. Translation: CATLERNLRYEAFF.

Written as DNA, the CDR3 is TGTGCCAGCAGTCCTTCGGGGGAGCAGTACTTC. This translates into CASSPSGEQYF. The rearrangement joins TRBV28 to TRBJ2-7; possible D gene TRBD2, 5 bases. The germline V and J ends were trimmed by 5 bases and 7 bases, with 9 bases remaining between them. Germline V gives CDR1 MDHEN, CDR2 SYDVKM. CDR3 length: 11 amino acids.

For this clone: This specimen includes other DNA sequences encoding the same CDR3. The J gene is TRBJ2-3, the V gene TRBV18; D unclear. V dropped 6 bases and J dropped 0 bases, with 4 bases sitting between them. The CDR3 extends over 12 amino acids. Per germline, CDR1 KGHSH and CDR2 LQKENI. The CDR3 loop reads CASSPSTDTQYF. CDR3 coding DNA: TGTGCCAGCTCCCCTAGCACAGATACGCAGTATTTT.

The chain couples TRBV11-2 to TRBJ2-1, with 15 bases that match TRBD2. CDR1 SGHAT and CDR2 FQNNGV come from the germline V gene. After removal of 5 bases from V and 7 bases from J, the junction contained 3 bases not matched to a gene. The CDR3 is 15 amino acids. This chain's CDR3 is CASSPGLAGGNEQFF. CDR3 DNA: TGTGCCAGCAGCCCCGGACTAGCGGGAGGGAATGAGCAGTTCTTC.

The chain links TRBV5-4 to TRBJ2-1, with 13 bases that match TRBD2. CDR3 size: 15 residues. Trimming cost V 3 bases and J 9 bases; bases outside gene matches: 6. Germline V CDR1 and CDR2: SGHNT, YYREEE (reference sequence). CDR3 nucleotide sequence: TGTGCCAGCAGCTCCCTGGGACTAGCGGGAAGTGAGCAGTTCTTC. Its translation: CASSSLGLAGSEQFF.

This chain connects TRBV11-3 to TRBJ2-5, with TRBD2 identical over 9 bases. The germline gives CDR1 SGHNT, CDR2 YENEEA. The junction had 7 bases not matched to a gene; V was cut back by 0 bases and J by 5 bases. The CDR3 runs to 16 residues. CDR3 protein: CASSLDYLAGQETQYF. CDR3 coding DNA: TGTGCCAGCAGCTTAGATTACCTAGCGGGACAGGAGACCCAGTACTTC. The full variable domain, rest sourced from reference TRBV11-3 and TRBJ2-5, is EAGVVQSPRYKIIEKKQPVAFWCNPISGHNTLYWYLQNLGQGPELLIRYENEEAVDDSQLPKDRFSAERLKGVDSTLKIQPAELGDSAVYLCASSLDYLAGQETQYFGPGTRLLVL.

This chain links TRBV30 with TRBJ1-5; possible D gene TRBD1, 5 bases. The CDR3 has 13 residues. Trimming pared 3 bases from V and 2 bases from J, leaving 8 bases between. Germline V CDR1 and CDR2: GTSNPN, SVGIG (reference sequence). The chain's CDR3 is CAWSLQGNQPQHF. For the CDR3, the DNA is TGTGCCTGGAGCCTACAGGGCAATCAGCCCCAGCATTTT.

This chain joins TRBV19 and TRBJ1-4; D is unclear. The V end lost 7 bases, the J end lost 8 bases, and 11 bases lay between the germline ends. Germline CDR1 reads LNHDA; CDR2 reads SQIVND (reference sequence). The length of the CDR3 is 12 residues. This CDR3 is CASTPRGEKLFF. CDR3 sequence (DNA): TGTGCCAGTACCCCGAGAGGGGAAAAACTGTTTTTT.

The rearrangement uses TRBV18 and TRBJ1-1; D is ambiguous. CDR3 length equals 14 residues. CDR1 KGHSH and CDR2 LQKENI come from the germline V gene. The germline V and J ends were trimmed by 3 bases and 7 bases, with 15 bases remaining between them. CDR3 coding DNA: TGTGCCAGCTCACCTAAGATGGAGCGCCTTGAAGCTTTCTTT. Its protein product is CASSPKMERLEAFF.

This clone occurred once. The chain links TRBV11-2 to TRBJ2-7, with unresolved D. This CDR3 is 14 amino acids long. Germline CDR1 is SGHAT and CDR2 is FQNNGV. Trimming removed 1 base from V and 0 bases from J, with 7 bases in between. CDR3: CASSLARSSYEQYF. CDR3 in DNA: TGTGCCAGCAGCTTAGCCAGGAGCTCCTACGAGCAGTACTTC. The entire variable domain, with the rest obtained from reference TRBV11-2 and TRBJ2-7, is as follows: EAGVAQSPRYKIIEKRQSVAFWCNPISGHATLYWYQQILGQGPKLLIQFQNNGVVDDSQLPKDRFSAERLKGVDSTLKIQPAKLEDSAVYLCASSLARSSYEQYFGPGTRLTVT.

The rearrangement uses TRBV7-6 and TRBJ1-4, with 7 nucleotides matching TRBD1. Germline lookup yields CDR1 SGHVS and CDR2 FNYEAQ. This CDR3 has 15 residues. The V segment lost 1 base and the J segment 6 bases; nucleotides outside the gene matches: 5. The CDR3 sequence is CASSLVPGGYEKLFF. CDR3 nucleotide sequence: TGTGCCAGCAGCTTAGTCCCAGGGGGTTATGAAAAACTGTTTTTT.

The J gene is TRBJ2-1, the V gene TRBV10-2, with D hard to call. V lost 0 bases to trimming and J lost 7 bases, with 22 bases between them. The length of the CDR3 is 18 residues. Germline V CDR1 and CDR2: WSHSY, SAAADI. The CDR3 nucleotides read TGCGCCAGCAGTGAGTCTTCGGCGGATAGGGCAGCTCGAAATGAGCAGTTCTTC. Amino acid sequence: CASSESSADRAARNEQFF.

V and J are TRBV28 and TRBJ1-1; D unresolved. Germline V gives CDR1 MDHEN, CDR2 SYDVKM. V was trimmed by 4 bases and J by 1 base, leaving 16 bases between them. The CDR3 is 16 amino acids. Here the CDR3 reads CASSSSGLYRNTEAFF. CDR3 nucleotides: TGTGCCAGCAGTTCTTCCGGCCTATACAGGAACACTGAAGCTTTCTTT.

The CDR3, as DNA: TGTGCCAGCAGCTTGGTGGCTAGCGGACGCAATGAGCAGTTCTTC. The encoded protein is CASSLVASGRNEQFF. The chain joins TRBV5-6 to TRBJ2-1; 7 bases agree with TRBD2. Germline CDR1 is SGHDT and CDR2 is YYEEEE. The J segment lost 6 bases and the V segment lost 0 bases, leaving 6 bases of the junction unmatched. The CDR3 contains 15 residues.

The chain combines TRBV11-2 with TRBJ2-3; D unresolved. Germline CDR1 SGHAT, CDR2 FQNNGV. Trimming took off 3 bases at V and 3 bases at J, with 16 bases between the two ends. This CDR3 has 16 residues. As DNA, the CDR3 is TGTGCCAGCAGCTTTGGTTATCGCGACTTAACAGATACGCAGTATTTT. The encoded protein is CASSFGYRDLTDTQYF.